This TCR beta chain was profiled in a study of T-cell memory formation after mild COVID-19. From 5'RACE with constant-segment primers came TCR alpha and TCR beta cDNA libraries that carried sample barcodes and UMIs. TCRdb ran MiXCR on the 5' RACE reads and lists one entry per CDR3 protein. The table lists about 180,000 distinct CDR3 sequences, 16% of them singletons. This clonotype has a handful of counts. Its antigen is unknown. The limits of the CDR3 on the DNA are not certain, so only TCRdb's listed CDR3 is given. Whole-study results and caveats: Among CD4+ contracting clones, most were CM and EM, and CD8+ ones EMRA. Among clones contracting day 15 to 85, CD4/CD8 was balanced, whereas later expanders leaned CD4+. Cross-reactive memory appears to have joined, as suggested by some responding clones showing up in pre-infection memory.

The clonotype originates from an adult woman who had mild COVID-19 (a few samples of this study predate the infection). Cell type and time point are not known. Material: PBMCs or a T cell subset sorted from them (not recorded which).

The CDR3 reads CASILAPTGTDTQYF. The chain joins TRBV2 to TRBJ2-3; the D call in the table, TRBD2, was not verified against the DNA. The germline CDR1 and CDR2 sequences are SNHLY and FYNNEI. The CDR3 adds up to 15 amino acids, both ends counted.